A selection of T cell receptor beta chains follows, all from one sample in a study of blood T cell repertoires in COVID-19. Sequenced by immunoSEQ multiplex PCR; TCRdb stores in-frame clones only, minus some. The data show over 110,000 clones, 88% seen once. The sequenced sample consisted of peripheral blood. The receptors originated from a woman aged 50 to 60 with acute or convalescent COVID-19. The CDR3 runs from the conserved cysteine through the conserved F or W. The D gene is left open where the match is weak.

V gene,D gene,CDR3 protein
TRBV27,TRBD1,CASSTNRGLSNQPQHF
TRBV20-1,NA,CSASTETEAFF
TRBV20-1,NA,CSATANYGYTF
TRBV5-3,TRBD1,CARSLSRDRGYNEQFF
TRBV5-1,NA,CASSLAGSTGDGYTF
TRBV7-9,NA,CASFWGGHNEQFF
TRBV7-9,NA,CASSPRIGLRSYNEQFF
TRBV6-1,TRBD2,CASSDRTSGGLGTDTQYF
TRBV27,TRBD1,CASSLRGQGSSYEQYF
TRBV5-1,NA,CASSLTGNNYNEQFF
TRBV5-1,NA,CASSLFLATEAFF
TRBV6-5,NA,CASIPPRGNTEAFF
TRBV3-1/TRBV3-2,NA,CASTKVAGAWETQYF
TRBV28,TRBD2,CASSLSGTISTDTQYF
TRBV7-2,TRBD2,CASSSGLAGGWGGELFF
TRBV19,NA,CASSKLEYSNQPQHF
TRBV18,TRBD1,CASSPRQGKNEKLFF
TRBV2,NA,CASSPRRVGGNTEAFF
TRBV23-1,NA,CASSPLEYNEQFF
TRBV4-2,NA,CASSQGSDGYTF
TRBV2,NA,CAGQAGTGELFF
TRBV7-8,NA,CASSLGRTAGNTIYF
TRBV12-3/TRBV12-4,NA,CASSPSRRDTIYF
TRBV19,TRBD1,CASSATGATYNSPLHF
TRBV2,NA,CASSSMDSYEQYF
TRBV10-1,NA,CASSREGRGNEQFF
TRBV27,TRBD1,CASHDRDRPNTEAFF
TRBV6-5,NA,CASSYQGLHYGYTF
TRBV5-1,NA,CASSLEGASTDTQYF
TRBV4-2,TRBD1,CASSQDLTGWYGYTF
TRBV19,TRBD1,CASSPLDRDVTEAFF